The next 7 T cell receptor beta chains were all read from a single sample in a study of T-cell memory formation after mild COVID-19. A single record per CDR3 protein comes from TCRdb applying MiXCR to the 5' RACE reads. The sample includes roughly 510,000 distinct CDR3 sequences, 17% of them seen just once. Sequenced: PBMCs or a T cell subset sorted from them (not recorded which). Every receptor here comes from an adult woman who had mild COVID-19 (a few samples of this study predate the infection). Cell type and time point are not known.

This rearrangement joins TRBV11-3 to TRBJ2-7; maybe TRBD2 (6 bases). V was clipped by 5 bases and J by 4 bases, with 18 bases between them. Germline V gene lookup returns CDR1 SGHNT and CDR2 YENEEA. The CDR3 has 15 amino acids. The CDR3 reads CASSAHGRGRYEQYF. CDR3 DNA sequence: TGTGCCAGCAGCGCGCATGGGCGGGGTAGGTACGAGCAGTACTTC. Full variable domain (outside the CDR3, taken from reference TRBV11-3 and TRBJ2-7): EAGVVQSPRYKIIEKKQPVAFWCNPISGHNTLYWYLQNLGQGPELLIRYENEEAVDDSQLPKDRFSAERLKGVDSTLKIQPAELGDSAVYLCASSAHGRGRYEQYFGPGTRLTVT.

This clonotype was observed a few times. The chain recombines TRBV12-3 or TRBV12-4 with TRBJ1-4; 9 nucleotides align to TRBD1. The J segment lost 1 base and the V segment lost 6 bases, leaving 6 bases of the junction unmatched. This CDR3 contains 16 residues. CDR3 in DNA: TGTGCCAGCAGCCGGGGACAGGGATTAACTAATGAAAAACTGTTTTTT. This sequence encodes CASSRGQGLTNEKLFF.

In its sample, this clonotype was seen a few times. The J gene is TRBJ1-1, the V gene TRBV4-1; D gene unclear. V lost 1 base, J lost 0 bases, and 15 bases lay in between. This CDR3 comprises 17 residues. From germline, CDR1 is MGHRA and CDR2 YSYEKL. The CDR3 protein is CASSQGGGLALNTEAFF. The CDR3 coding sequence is TGCGCCAGCAGCCAAGGGGGTGGATTAGCCCTGAACACTGAAGCTTTCTTT.

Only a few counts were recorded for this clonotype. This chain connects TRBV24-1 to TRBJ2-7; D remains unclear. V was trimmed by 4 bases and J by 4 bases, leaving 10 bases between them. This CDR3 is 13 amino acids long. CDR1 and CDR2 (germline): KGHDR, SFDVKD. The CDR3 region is CATSDPLRYEQYF. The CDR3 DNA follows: TGTGCCACCAGTGACCCTCTACGATACGAGCAGTACTTC.

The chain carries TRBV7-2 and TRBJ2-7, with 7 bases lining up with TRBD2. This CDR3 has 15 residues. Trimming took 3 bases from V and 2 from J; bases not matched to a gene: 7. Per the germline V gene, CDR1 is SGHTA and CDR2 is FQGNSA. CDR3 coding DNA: TGTGCCAGCAGCTTTGGGAGGGCCCTGGCCTACGAGCAGTACTTC. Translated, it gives CASSFGRALAYEQYF.

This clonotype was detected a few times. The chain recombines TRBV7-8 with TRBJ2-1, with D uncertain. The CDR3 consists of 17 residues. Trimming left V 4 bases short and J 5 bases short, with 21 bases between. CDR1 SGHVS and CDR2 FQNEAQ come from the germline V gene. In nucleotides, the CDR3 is TGTGCCAGCAGCTCGCCAACTCCTCTGGGGAAGAACAATGAGCAGTTCTTC. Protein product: CASSSPTPLGKNNEQFF.

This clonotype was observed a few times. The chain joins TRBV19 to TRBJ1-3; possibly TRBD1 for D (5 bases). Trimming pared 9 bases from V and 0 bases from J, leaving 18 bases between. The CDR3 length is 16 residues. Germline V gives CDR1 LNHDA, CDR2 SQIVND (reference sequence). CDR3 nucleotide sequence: TGTGCCAGCAAAAACCCGGGACTTGCCTCTGGAAACACCATATATTTT. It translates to CASKNPGLASGNTIYF.